This is a list of T cell receptor beta chains from one sample in a study of shared clonotypes between healthy human individuals. Sequencing used immunoSEQ multiplex PCR; TCRdb keeps in-frame clones, though not all of them. Among 2 million to 2.5 million clones listed, 90% to 95% were seen once. The sequencing input was naive CD4+ T cells sorted from blood. The receptors come from a man aged 18 to 35 in good health. The CDR3 runs from the conserved cysteine through the conserved F or W. Each record gives: D gene, J gene, V gene, clone size, CDR3 DNA, CDR3 protein. D genes are given only for firm matches. Clone size is given for some rows only: seen once, a few or many times, or a class if the clone is expanded.

D gene: .; J gene: TRBJ2-6; V gene: TRBV2; clone size: .; CDR3 DNA: TGTGCCAGTAGAGAGTCCTGGGGGCAGCCAAACCACTCTGGGGCCAACGTCCTGACTTTC; CDR3 protein: CASRESWGQPNHSGANVLTF
D gene: .; J gene: TRBJ2-3; V gene: TRBV5-4; clone size: .; CDR3 DNA: TGTGCCAGCAGCCCGAAGACCACAGATACGCAGTATTTT; CDR3 protein: CASSPKTTDTQYF
D gene: .; J gene: TRBJ1-4; V gene: TRBV5-1; clone size: .; CDR3 DNA: TGCGCCAGCAGATATCGTTTCTCGGAGATCACAACTAATGAAAAACTGTTTTTT; CDR3 protein: CASRYRFSEITTNEKLFF
D gene: .; J gene: TRBJ2-5; V gene: TRBV2; clone size: .; CDR3 DNA: TGTGCCAGCAGTGAGGTGGGGGAGACCCAGTACTTC; CDR3 protein: CASSEVGETQYF
D gene: TRBD2; J gene: TRBJ2-7; V gene: TRBV10-1; clone size: .; CDR3 DNA: TGCGCCAGCAGTGAGCATCGGGGGACTAGAGCCTACGAGCAGTACTTC; CDR3 protein: CASSEHRGTRAYEQYF
D gene: .; J gene: TRBJ2-5; V gene: TRBV5-6; clone size: .; CDR3 DNA: TGTGCCAGCAGTCTAGGGTGGCCGTACCAAGAGACCCAGTACTTC; CDR3 protein: CASSLGWPYQETQYF
D gene: .; J gene: TRBJ2-3; V gene: TRBV11-3; clone size: .; CDR3 DNA: TGTGCCAGCAGCTTATGGCCCGCAGATACGCAGTATTTT; CDR3 protein: CASSLWPADTQYF
D gene: .; J gene: TRBJ2-3; V gene: TRBV6-6; clone size: .; CDR3 DNA: .; CDR3 protein: CASSSSDSFTDTQYF
D gene: .; J gene: TRBJ2-7; V gene: TRBV6-5; clone size: .; CDR3 DNA: TGTGCCAGCAGTCGCGGGACAACGAAAGGGCAGTACTTC; CDR3 protein: CASSRGTTKGQYF
D gene: .; J gene: TRBJ1-6; V gene: TRBV4-2; clone size: .; CDR3 DNA: TGTGCCAGCAGCCAAGATAGGACAGCCAGCATATCACCCCTCCACTTT; CDR3 protein: CASSQDRTASISPLHF
D gene: TRBD1; J gene: TRBJ1-2; V gene: TRBV5-1; clone size: once; CDR3 DNA: TGCGCCAGCAGCCAGGCTCCCGGGACAGGGGGCGTTGGCTACACCTTC; CDR3 protein: CASSQAPGTGGVGYTF
D gene: TRBD1; J gene: TRBJ2-7; V gene: TRBV28; clone size: .; CDR3 DNA: TGTGCCAGCAGTTTAGGGACAGGGTACCACGAGCAGTACTTC; CDR3 protein: CASSLGTGYHEQYF
D gene: .; J gene: TRBJ1-1; V gene: TRBV7-9; clone size: once; CDR3 DNA: TGTGCCAGCAGCGTTCAAACTGAAGCTTTCTTT; CDR3 protein: CASSVQTEAFF
D gene: TRBD1; J gene: TRBJ2-7; V gene: TRBV5-6; clone size: .; CDR3 DNA: TGTGCCAGCAGCTCAAAGACAGGGGGGGTGCACGAGCAGTACTTC; CDR3 protein: CASSSKTGGVHEQYF
D gene: .; J gene: TRBJ2-2; V gene: TRBV5-1; clone size: .; CDR3 DNA: TGCGCCAGCAGCTTGGCGGGGACTCAGACCGGGGAGCTGTTTTTT; CDR3 protein: CASSLAGTQTGELFF
D gene: TRBD2; J gene: TRBJ2-5; V gene: TRBV11-2; clone size: .; CDR3 DNA: TGTGCCAGCAGCCGAAATAGCGGGGGGACGAAAGAGACCCAGTACTTC; CDR3 protein: CASSRNSGGTKETQYF
D gene: .; J gene: TRBJ1-6; V gene: TRBV14; clone size: .; CDR3 DNA: TGTGCCAGCAGCCAAGACATCTCCTATAATTCACCCCTCCACTTT; CDR3 protein: CASSQDISYNSPLHF
D gene: .; J gene: TRBJ2-7; V gene: TRBV6-5; clone size: .; CDR3 DNA: TGTGCCAGCAGTTACTCCTTACTAGCCTACGAGCAGTACTTC; CDR3 protein: CASSYSLLAYEQYF
D gene: TRBD1; J gene: TRBJ1-2; V gene: TRBV10-2; clone size: .; CDR3 DNA: TGCGCCAGCAGTGAAACAGGGGGAGGCTACACCTTC; CDR3 protein: CASSETGGGYTF
D gene: .; J gene: TRBJ2-2; V gene: TRBV29-1; clone size: once; CDR3 DNA: TGCAGCGTTGACAGGGGTCATACCGGGGAGCTGTTTTTT; CDR3 protein: CSVDRGHTGELFF
D gene: .; J gene: TRBJ2-7; V gene: TRBV5-1; clone size: .; CDR3 DNA: TGCGCCAGCAGCTTGCAGGGGAGCTCCTACGAGCAGTACTTC; CDR3 protein: CASSLQGSSYEQYF
D gene: .; J gene: TRBJ1-5; V gene: TRBV10-3; clone size: few; CDR3 DNA: TGTGCCACCCGGCTAGGGGACTCCAATCAGCCCCAGCATTTT; CDR3 protein: CATRLGDSNQPQHF
D gene: .; J gene: TRBJ1-2; V gene: TRBV6-5; clone size: .; CDR3 DNA: TGTGCCAGCTCCCTTTTCCCAGCTAACTATGGCTACACCTTC; CDR3 protein: CASSLFPANYGYTF
D gene: .; J gene: TRBJ1-5; V gene: TRBV7-7; clone size: once; CDR3 DNA: TGTGCTAGCAGCGCCGGACAGCACAATCAGCCCCAGCATTTT; CDR3 protein: CASSAGQHNQPQHF
D gene: TRBD1; J gene: TRBJ2-2; V gene: TRBV7-2; clone size: .; CDR3 DNA: TGTGCCAGCAGCCCTCGACAGGGCCTCTCCGGGGAGCTGTTTTTT; CDR3 protein: CASSPRQGLSGELFF
D gene: TRBD2; J gene: TRBJ2-2; V gene: TRBV11-2; clone size: .; CDR3 DNA: TGTGCCAGCAGCTTTAGCGGGGGGGCCCCCGGGGAGCTGTTTTTT; CDR3 protein: CASSFSGGAPGELFF
D gene: TRBD1; J gene: TRBJ1-4; V gene: TRBV27; clone size: .; CDR3 DNA: TGTGCCAGCAGTTTACTTAGGACAGGAACTAATGAAAAACTGTTTTTT; CDR3 protein: CASSLLRTGTNEKLFF
D gene: TRBD1; J gene: TRBJ1-1; V gene: TRBV6-5; clone size: .; CDR3 DNA: TGTGCCAGCAGTACCGGGACAGGGGTAACTTCAGCTTTCTTT; CDR3 protein: CASSTGTGVTSAFF
D gene: .; J gene: TRBJ2-5; V gene: TRBV5-8; clone size: .; CDR3 DNA: TGTGCCAGCACCTTTGGATATGGGGGGCAAGAGACCCAGTACTTC; CDR3 protein: CASTFGYGGQETQYF
D gene: .; J gene: TRBJ1-5; V gene: TRBV7-3; clone size: .; CDR3 DNA: TGTGCCAGCAGCCCCGGGACCGTTAGCAATCAGCCCCAGCATTTT; CDR3 protein: CASSPGTVSNQPQHF
D gene: .; J gene: TRBJ2-2; V gene: TRBV14; clone size: once; CDR3 DNA: TGTGCCAGCAGCTCTCAACAGGGGAACACCGGGGAGCTGTTTTTT; CDR3 protein: CASSSQQGNTGELFF
D gene: TRBD1; J gene: TRBJ2-7; V gene: TRBV27; clone size: .; CDR3 DNA: TGTGCCAGCAGTCCCCAACCCGACAGGGGAGACCTTCTTTTC; CDR3 protein: CASSPQPDRGDLLF
D gene: .; J gene: TRBJ1-1; V gene: TRBV5-4; clone size: .; CDR3 DNA: TGTGCCAGCAGCTTGGACAGGGTGAACACTGAAGCTTTCTTT; CDR3 protein: CASSLDRVNTEAFF
D gene: .; J gene: TRBJ2-3; V gene: TRBV5-1; clone size: .; CDR3 DNA: TGCGCCAGCAGCTTAACTGGGGGAGATACGCAGTATTTT; CDR3 protein: CASSLTGGDTQYF
D gene: .; J gene: TRBJ2-7; V gene: TRBV19; clone size: .; CDR3 DNA: TGTGCCAGTAGCCAGACTGGTAGCTCCTACGAGCAGTACTTC; CDR3 protein: CASSQTGSSYEQYF